This T cell receptor (beta chain) was observed in a study of T cell repertoires in cytomegalovirus infection. This CDR3 has 15 amino acids. Germline-derived CDR1 and CDR2 are LNHDA and SQIVND (reference sequence). V lost 1 base, J lost 7 bases, and 3 bases stayed unmatched. TCRdb itself ran the reads through MiXCR, one entry per CDR3 protein. The table lists fewer than 700,000 distinct CDR3 sequences, 24% of them singletons, with around 8% in the top ten. This clonotype was found a few times. This clonotype originated in a human donor in good health (CMV status not recorded). Some clones in this sample may be carry-over from other donors' samples. The sequenced sample consisted of CD8+ T cells from PBMCs. The V call is TRBV19, the J call TRBJ2-1, with 11 bases matching TRBD1. The CDR3, as DNA: TGTGCCAGTAGTATAGTAAGGGACAGGGGGAATGAGCAGTTCTTC. This translates into CASSIVRDRGNEQFF.